This T cell receptor beta chain appears in the sequencing data of a study of a mutant IDH1 vaccine in newly diagnosed glioma. Study overall: Vaccination started 4-6 weeks after radiotherapy alone, or with temozolomide cycles. Before enrollment, the patients had been treated with radiotherapy alone, temozolomide alone, or both together. Most of them had received both.

Comments on this clone: Its matching antigen is unknown.

Study-level points and caveats: Pseudoprogression seemed unrelated to changes in top peripheral T cell clonotypes.

Documented time point: week 35, safety follow-up. A 20-mer mutant IDH1 peptide at 300 ug was injected subcutaneously with topical imiquimod. Using immunoSEQ multiplex PCR, the repertoire was profiled, and TCRdb retains in-frame clones only, with some absent. This table holds tens of thousands of clones, around 80% found once. The clonotype comes from a man aged 40-49 years with glioma. The input for sequencing was PBMCs, taken from a glioma patient whose treatment included an IDH1 peptide vaccine.

CDR3 sequence reads: CASSFQGRQETQYF. DNA of the CDR3: TGTGCCAGCAGCTTCCAGGGACGTCAAGAGACCCAGTACTTC. The rearrangement joins TRBV5-6 to TRBJ2-5, with D perhaps TRBD1 or TRBD2 (5 bases each). CDR1 is SGHDT, CDR2 YYEEEE, per germline. CDR3 size: 14 residues. V lost 2 bases, J lost 2 bases, and 10 bases lay in between.